These 21 T cell receptor beta chains originate from one sample sequenced in a study of shared clonotypes between healthy human individuals. Method: immunoSEQ multiplex PCR; TCRdb's copy keeps in-frame clones and lacks some. Altogether approximately 2.5 million clones are present, more than 80% being singletons, with the ten largest covering roughly 0.13%. Sequences were obtained from naive CD4+ T cells sorted from blood. As to subset: CD45RA+ positively selected. All receptors derive from a man between 18 and 29 years old in good health.

With respect to this clone: In the same sample, other DNA sequences code for this CDR3. The chain recombines TRBV7-2 with TRBJ1-2; 8 nucleotides line up with TRBD1. Germline loops: CDR1 SGHTA, CDR2 FQGNSA. The CDR3 is 13 amino acids. After removal of 4 bases from V and 5 bases from J, the junction contained 3 bases not matched to a gene. This chain's CDR3 is CASSSGQGYGYTF. Here the CDR3 DNA reads TGTGCCAGCAGCTCCGGACAGGGTTATGGCTACACCTTC.

A note on this clone: Other DNA sequences from this sample encode an identical CDR3 as well. The chain is built from TRBV7-9 and TRBJ2-2, with TRBD2 matching 10 bases. Looked up from germline, CDR1 is SEHNR and CDR2 is FQNEAQ (reference sequence). The CDR3 runs 16 residues. With 2 bases clipped from V and 0 bases from J, the junction kept 0 bases outside the gene matches. CDR3 DNA: TGTGCCAGCAGCTTAACTAGCGGGACGAACACCGGGGAGCTGTTTTTT. Translation: CASSLTSGTNTGELFF.

The rearrangement links TRBV19 to TRBJ1-1; 8 bases are a match to TRBD1. The junction had 6 bases not matched to a gene; V was cut back by 3 bases and J by 6 bases. The CDR3 totals 14 residues. Germline V gives CDR1 LNHDA, CDR2 SQIVND (reference sequence). CDR3 sequence: CASSMDRVPAEAFF. As DNA, the CDR3 is TGTGCCAGTAGTATGGACAGGGTACCAGCTGAAGCTTTCTTT.

This clone was observed once. The genes are TRBV14 and TRBJ2-3; possible D gene TRBD1, 5 bases. CDR3 length equals 15 residues. Germline V gene lookup returns CDR1 SGHDN and CDR2 FVKESK. The V end was cut by 0 bases, the J end by 7 bases, with 14 bases between. This CDR3 is CASSQEGATGYTQYF. The CDR3, as DNA: TGTGCCAGCAGCCAAGAAGGGGCTACTGGGTATACGCAGTATTTT.

This clone was picked up one time. The V gene is TRBV14, the J gene TRBJ1-1; maybe TRBD1 (5 bases). The CDR3 contains 13 residues. V was pared by 4 bases and J by 9 bases, with 15 bases between. Germline V lookup: CDR1 SGHDN, CDR2 FVKESK. CDR3 DNA: TGTGCCAGCAGCCCCTGGCCAGGGCCACAAGCTTTCTTT. Amino acids: CASSPWPGPQAFF.

The chain couples TRBV6-6 to TRBJ1-5; D is unclear. The CDR3 is 12 residues long. Deletions cut 6 bases from V and 4 bases from J, with 7 bases between. Germline V lookup: CDR1 MNHNY, CDR2 SVGAGI (reference sequence). The CDR3 bases are TGTGCCAGCAGCACTATTAATCAGCCCCAGCATTTT. Translating gives CASSTINQPQHF.

V usage is TRBV1 and J usage is TRBJ2-3; TRBD2 is the table's D call and was not checked against the DNA. TRBV1 is a pseudogene locus. There are 14 residues in the CDR3. DNA of the CDR3: TGCACCAGCAGTACTAGCGGGGGTGCAGATACGCAGTATTTT. This encodes CTSSTSGGADTQYF.

This chain uses TRBV5-1 with TRBJ2-3; 10 nucleotides match TRBD2. The CDR3 loop spans 15 amino acids. The germline gives CDR1 SGHRS, CDR2 YFSETQ. V lost 2 bases, J lost 5 bases, and 5 bases stayed unmatched. The CDR3 DNA sequence: TGCGCCAGCAGCTTAGAGCGGGAGGGCCTAGATACGCAGTATTTT. This sequence encodes CASSLEREGLDTQYF.

The chain combines TRBV10-1 with TRBJ2-7, with 8 bases fitting TRBD2. CDR3 length: 18 residues. With V trimmed by 2 bases and J by 0 bases, 12 bases remained unmatched. Germline CDR1 WNHNN, CDR2 SYGVQD (reference sequence). This chain's CDR3 is CASSEALGSSGSSYEQYF. The CDR3 DNA reads as TGCGCCAGCAGTGAGGCCCTGGGGTCGAGCGGGAGCTCCTACGAGCAGTACTTC.

This clone was observed once. This chain connects TRBV5-6 to TRBJ2-1; D gene uncertain. V gave up 4 bases and J gave up 0 bases, with 14 bases separating them. This CDR3 spans 16 amino acids. Looked up from germline, CDR1 is SGHDT and CDR2 is YYEEEE. CDR3 nucleotide sequence: TGTGCCAGCAGCCACCGGGCCTGGAGCTCCTACAATGAGCAGTTCTTC. The encoded protein is CASSHRAWSSYNEQFF.

In regard to this clone: Other DNA variants within this sample encode the same CDR3. The gene calls are TRBV5-1 and TRBJ1-1; D may be TRBD1 (6 bases). The ends were cut back, 2 bases at V and 1 base at J, with 12 bases in the middle. Germline values: CDR1 SGHRS, CDR2 YFSETQ. The length of the CDR3 is 15 residues. For the CDR3, the DNA is TGCGCCAGCAGCTTTCAGGGGCCGCCGAACACTGAAGCTTTCTTT. This sequence encodes CASSFQGPPNTEAFF.

The chain is built from TRBV5-6 and TRBJ1-3; D may be TRBD1 (5 bases). The V and J ends lost 4 bases and 8 bases respectively, with 22 bases between them. The CDR3 spans 16 residues. Germline CDR1 reads SGHDT; CDR2 reads YYEEEE. The CDR3 nucleotides read TGTGCCAGCAGCCCCACAGGCTCAGGGTCCCGCGACACCATATATTTT. It is translated as CASSPTGSGSRDTIYF.

The chain employs TRBV7-2 and TRBJ2-1; 9 bases match TRBD2. Germline V gene lookup returns CDR1 SGHTA and CDR2 FQGNSA. The J segment lost 6 bases and the V segment lost 5 bases, leaving 5 bases of the junction unmatched. This CDR3 is 14 amino acids long. The CDR3 DNA follows: TGTGCCAGCAGCCCGAGTAGCGGGAGCAATGAGCAGTTCTTC. Its translation is CASSPSSGSNEQFF.

The V call is TRBV10-2, the J call TRBJ2-2; 7 bases align to TRBD1. This CDR3 has 15 residues. Per germline, CDR1 WSHSY and CDR2 SAAADI. The ends lost 6 bases at V and 5 bases at J; junction bases unmatched: 9. CDR3 loop: CASSASDRATGELFF. Written as DNA, the CDR3 is TGCGCCAGCAGCGCCTCCGACAGGGCAACCGGGGAGCTGTTTTTT.

This sequence joins TRBV19 and TRBJ1-2, with D perhaps TRBD1 (5 bases). Between the trimmed V and J ends, which lost 4 bases and 4 bases, there was a span of 13 bases. The CDR3 has 14 residues. Germline assignment: CDR1 LNHDA and CDR2 SQIVND (reference sequence). The CDR3 is CASSTTGTVYGYTF. CDR3 coding DNA: TGTGCCAGTAGTACAACCGGGACGGTCTATGGCTACACCTTC. Supplemented by reference TRBV19 and TRBJ1-2, the full variable domain reads DGGITQSPKYLFRKEGQNVTLSCEQNLNHDAMYWYRQDPGQGLRLIYYSQIVNDFQKGDIAEGYSVSREKKESFPLTVTSAQKNPTAFYLCASSTTGTVYGYTFGSGTRLTVV.

Comments on this clone: The sample holds other DNA sequences that translate to the same CDR3. The rearrangement joins TRBV5-1 to TRBJ1-3; D is undetermined. V shed 4 bases and J shed 2 bases, with 10 bases lying between them. The CDR3 extends over 14 amino acids. The germline CDR1 and CDR2 sequences are SGHRS and YFSETQ. The CDR3 loop is CASSSSGAGNTIYF. Here the CDR3 DNA reads TGCGCCAGCAGCAGCAGCGGCGCTGGAAACACCATATATTTT.

V gene TRBV19 combines with J gene TRBJ2-7; D is possibly TRBD1 or TRBD2 (5 bases each). Between the trimmed V and J ends, which lost 4 bases and 1 base, there was a span of 11 bases. Germline CDR1 reads LNHDA; CDR2 reads SQIVND (reference sequence). The CDR3 has 14 residues. The CDR3: CASSRAEGSYEQYF. The CDR3 DNA sequence: TGTGCCAGTAGTAGGGCCGAGGGGTCCTACGAGCAGTACTTC.

V usage is TRBV9 and J usage is TRBJ2-3; TRBD2 aligns across 8 bases. Trimming took 0 bases from V and 2 from J; bases not matched to a gene: 8. This CDR3 region has 17 residues. The V gene's germline CDR1 is SGDLS and CDR2 YYNGEE. The CDR3 loop is CASSVGGGRNPTDTQYF. The CDR3 DNA follows: TGTGCCAGCAGCGTAGGCGGGGGGCGAAACCCCACAGATACGCAGTATTTT.

This chain connects TRBV4-1 to TRBJ2-3, with 8 bases that match TRBD2. The CDR3 contains 18 residues. Germline V CDR1 and CDR2: MGHRA, YSYEKL. Unmatched junction bases numbered 16, after V lost 2 bases and J lost 6 bases. CDR3 protein: CASSQILPAGAVGDTQYF. For the CDR3, the DNA is TGCGCCAGCAGCCAAATTTTGCCAGCGGGAGCGGTGGGGGATACGCAGTATTTT.

The chain combines TRBV5-1 with TRBJ1-6; D not resolved. Germline V gives CDR1 SGHRS, CDR2 YFSETQ. V shed 0 bases and J shed 9 bases, with 10 bases lying between them. The CDR3 has 14 amino acids. The CDR3 region is CASSLGQDLSPLHF. The CDR3 region has the DNA TGCGCCAGCAGCTTGGGGCAGGATCTTTCACCCCTCCACTTT.

The chain employs TRBV2 and TRBJ2-5; 8 nucleotides align to TRBD1. This CDR3 spans 13 amino acids. J gave up 2 bases and V 8 bases, and 4 bases lay outside the gene matches. From germline, CDR1 is SNHLY and CDR2 FYNNEI. In nucleotides, the CDR3 is TGTGCCAGCCTGACAGGGGAGCAAGAGACCCAGTACTTC. This translates into CASLTGEQETQYF.